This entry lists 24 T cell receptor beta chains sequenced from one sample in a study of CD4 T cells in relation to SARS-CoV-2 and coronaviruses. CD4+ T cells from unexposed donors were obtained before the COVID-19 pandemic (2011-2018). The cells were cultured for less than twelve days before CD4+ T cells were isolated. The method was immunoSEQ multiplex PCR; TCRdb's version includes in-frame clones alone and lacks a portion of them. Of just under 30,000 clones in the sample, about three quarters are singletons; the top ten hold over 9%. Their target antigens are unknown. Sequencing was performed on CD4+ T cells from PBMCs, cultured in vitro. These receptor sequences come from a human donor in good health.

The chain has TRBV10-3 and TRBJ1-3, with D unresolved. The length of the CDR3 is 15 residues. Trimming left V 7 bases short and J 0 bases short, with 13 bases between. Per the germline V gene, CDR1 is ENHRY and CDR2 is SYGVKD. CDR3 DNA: TGTGCCATCATTAAAGAGGCAGTCTCTGGAAACACCATATATTTT. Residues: CAIIKEAVSGNTIYF.

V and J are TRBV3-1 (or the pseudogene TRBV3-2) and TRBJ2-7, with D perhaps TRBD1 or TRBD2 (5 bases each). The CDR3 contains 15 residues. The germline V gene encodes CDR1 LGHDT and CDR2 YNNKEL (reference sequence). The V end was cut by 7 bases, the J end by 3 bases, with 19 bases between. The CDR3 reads CASTSAPGTDYEQYF. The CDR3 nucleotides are TGTGCCAGCACCTCAGCCCCCGGGACCGACTACGAGCAGTACTTC.

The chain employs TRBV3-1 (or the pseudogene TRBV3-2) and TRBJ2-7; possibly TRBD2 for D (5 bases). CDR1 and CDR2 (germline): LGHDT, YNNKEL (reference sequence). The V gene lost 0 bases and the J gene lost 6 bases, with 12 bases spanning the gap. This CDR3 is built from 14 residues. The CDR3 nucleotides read TGTGCCAGCAGCCAAGATCCCACTAGAGGCGAGCAGTACTTC. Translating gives CASSQDPTRGEQYF.

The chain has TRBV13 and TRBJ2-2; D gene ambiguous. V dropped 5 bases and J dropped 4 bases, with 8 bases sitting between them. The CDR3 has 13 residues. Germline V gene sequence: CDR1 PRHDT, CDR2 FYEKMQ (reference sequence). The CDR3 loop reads CASSTLGTGELFF. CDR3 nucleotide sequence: TGTGCCAGCAGCACCCTTGGCACCGGGGAGCTGTTTTTT.

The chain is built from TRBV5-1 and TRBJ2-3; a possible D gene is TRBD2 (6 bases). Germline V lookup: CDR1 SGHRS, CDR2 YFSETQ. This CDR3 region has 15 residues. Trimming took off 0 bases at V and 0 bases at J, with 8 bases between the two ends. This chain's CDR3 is CASSLAGGSTDTQYF. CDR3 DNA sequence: TGCGCCAGCAGCTTGGCTGGGGGGAGCACAGATACGCAGTATTTT.

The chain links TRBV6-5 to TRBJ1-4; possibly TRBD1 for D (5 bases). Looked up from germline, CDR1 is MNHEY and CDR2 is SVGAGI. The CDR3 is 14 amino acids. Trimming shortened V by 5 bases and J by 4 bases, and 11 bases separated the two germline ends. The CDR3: CASSLDRHNEKLFF. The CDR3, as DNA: TGTGCCAGCAGTCTTGACAGACATAATGAAAAACTGTTTTTT.

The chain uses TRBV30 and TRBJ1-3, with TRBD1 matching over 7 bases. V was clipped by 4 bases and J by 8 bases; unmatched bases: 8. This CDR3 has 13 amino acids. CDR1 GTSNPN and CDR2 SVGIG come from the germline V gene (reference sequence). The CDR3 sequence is CAWTDRHWDTIYF. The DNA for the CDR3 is TGTGCCTGGACGGACAGGCACTGGGACACCATATATTTT.

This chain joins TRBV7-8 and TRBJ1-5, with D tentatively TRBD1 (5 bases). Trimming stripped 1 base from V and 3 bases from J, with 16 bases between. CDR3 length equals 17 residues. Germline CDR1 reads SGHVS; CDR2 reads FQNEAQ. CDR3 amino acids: CASSLGFRGRSNQPQHF. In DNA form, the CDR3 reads TGTGCCAGCAGCTTAGGATTTAGGGGACGGTCCAATCAGCCCCAGCATTTT.

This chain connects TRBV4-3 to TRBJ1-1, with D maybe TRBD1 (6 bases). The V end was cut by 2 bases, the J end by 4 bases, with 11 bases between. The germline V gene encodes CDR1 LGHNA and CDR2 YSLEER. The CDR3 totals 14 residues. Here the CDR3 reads CASSQPGQTTEAFF. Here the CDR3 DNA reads TGCGCCAGCAGCCAACCCGGACAGACCACTGAAGCTTTCTTT.

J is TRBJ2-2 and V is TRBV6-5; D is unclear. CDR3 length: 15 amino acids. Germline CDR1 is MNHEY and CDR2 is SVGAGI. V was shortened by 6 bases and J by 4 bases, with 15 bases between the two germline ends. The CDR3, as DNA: TGTGCCAGCAGGCTCACCCCCGTTGGCACCGGGGAGCTGTTTTTT. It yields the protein CASRLTPVGTGELFF.

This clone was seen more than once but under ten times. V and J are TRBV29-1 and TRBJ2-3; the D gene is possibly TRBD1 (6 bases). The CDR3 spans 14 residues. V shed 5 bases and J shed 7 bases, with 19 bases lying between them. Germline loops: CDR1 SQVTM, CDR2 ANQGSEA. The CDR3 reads CSVSNRARGNTQYF. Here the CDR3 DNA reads TGCAGCGTTTCCAACAGGGCCAGAGGGAATACGCAGTATTTT.

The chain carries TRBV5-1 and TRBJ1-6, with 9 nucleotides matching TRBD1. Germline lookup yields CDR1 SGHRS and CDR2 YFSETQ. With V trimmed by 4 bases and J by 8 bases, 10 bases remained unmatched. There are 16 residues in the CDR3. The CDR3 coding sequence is TGCGCCAGCAGCGCGTCCTCGGGACAGGGCTATTCACCCCTCCACTTT. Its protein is CASSASSGQGYSPLHF.

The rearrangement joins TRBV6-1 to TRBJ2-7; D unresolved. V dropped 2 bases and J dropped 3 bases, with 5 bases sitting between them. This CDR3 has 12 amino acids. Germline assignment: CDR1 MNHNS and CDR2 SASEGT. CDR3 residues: CASSELSYEQYF. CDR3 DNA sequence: TGTGCCAGCAGTGAACTGAGCTACGAGCAGTACTTC.

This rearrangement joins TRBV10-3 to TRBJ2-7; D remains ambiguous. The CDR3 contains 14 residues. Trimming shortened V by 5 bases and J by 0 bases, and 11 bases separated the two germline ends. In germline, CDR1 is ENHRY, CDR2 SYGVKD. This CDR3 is CAISSLGISYEQYF. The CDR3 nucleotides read TGTGCCATCAGTTCTCTTGGGATCTCCTACGAGCAGTACTTC.

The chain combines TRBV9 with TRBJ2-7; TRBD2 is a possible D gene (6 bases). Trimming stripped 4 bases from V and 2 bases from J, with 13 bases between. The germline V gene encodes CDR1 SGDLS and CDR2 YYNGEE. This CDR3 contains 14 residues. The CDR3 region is CASSLGGSAYEQYF. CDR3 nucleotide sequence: TGTGCCAGCAGCCTTGGAGGGTCCGCCTACGAGCAGTACTTC.

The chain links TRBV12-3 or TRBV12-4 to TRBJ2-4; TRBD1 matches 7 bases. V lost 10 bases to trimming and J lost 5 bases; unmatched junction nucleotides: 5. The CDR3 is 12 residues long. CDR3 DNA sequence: TGTGCCACTGGACAGGACGAAAACATTCAGTACTTC. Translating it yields CATGQDENIQYF.

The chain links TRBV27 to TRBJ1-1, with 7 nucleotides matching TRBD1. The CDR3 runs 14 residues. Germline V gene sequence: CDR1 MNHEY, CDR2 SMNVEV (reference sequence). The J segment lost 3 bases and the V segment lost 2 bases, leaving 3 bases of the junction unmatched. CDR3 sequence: CASSLEGTDTEAFF. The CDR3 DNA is TGTGCCAGCAGTTTAGAGGGGACAGACACTGAAGCTTTCTTT.

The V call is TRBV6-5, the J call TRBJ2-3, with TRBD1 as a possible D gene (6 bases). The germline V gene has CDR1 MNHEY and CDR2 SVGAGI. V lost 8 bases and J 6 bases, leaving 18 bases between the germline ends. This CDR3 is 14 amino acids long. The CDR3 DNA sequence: TGTGCCAGCGGCTCAGCAGGGGCTGGGGATACGCAGTATTTT. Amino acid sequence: CASGSAGAGDTQYF.

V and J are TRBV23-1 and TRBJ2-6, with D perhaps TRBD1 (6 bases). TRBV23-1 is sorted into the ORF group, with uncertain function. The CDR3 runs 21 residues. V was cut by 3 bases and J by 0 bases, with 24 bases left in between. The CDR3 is CASSQSSPDRLIRSGANVLTF. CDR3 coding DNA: TGCGCCAGCAGTCAGTCCTCGCCAGACAGGCTAATCCGCTCTGGGGCCAACGTCCTGACTTTC.

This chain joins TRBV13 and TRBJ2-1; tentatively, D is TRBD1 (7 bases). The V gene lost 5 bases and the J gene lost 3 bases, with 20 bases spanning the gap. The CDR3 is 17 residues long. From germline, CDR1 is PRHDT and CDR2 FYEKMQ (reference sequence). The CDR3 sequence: CASSLIWGGQVYNEQFF. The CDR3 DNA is TGTGCCAGCAGCCTTATATGGGGAGGACAGGTCTACAATGAGCAGTTCTTC.

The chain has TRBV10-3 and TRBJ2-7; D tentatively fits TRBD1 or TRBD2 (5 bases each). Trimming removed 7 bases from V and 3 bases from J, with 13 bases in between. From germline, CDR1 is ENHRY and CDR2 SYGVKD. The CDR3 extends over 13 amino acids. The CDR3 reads CAITRDGYYEQYF. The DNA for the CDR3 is TGTGCCATCACCAGGGACGGATACTACGAGCAGTACTTC.

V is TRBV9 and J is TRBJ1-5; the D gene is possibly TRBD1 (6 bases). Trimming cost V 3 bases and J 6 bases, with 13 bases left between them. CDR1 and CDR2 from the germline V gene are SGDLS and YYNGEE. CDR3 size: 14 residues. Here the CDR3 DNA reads TGTGCCAGCAGCGAAGAGGGGGGACGTCAGCCCCAGCATTTT. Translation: CASSEEGGRQPQHF. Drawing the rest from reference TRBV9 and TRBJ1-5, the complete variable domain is DSGVTQTPKHLITATGQRVTLRCSPRSGDLSVYWYQQSLDQGLQFLIQYYNGEERAKGNILERFSAQQFPDLHSELNLSSLELGDSALYFCASSEEGGRQPQHFGDGTRLSIL.

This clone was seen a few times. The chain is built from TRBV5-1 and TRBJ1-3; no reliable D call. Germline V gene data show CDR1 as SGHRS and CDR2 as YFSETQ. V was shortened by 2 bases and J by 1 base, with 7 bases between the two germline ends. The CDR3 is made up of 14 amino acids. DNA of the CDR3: TGCGCCAGCAGCTTTGAGGGATCTGGAAACACCATATATTTT. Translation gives CASSFEGSGNTIYF.

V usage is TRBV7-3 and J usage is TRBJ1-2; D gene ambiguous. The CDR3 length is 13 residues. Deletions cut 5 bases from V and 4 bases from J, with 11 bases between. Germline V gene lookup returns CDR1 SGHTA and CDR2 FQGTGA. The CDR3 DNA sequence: TGTGCCAGCAGCCCTAATACCGGCTATGGCTACACCTTC. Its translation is CASSPNTGYGYTF.